This T cell receptor (beta chain) was obtained from a study of CD8 T cells in Susac syndrome. An input of about 0.45 to 1 ug of RNA was subjected to reverse transcription using random hexamers. Amplification of TCR beta CDR3 across 54 Vbeta and 13 Jbeta was performed with immunoSEQ multiplex PCR. In TCRdb, the immunoSEQ multiplex PCR reads were re-called with MiXCR into one record per CDR3 protein. The table includes 150,000 to 200,000 distinct CDR3 sequences, around 94% detected once. The CDR3 runs to 14 residues. Trimming removed 6 bases at V and 0 bases at J, with 9 bases between. TEMRA cells were enriched by FACS, and CD4+ and CD8+ T cells were negatively isolated.

The sample was CD4+ T cells from PBMCs. The V call is TRBV12-3 or TRBV12-4, the J call TRBJ1-5, with D perhaps matching TRBD1 (5 bases). This TCR was recovered from a human donor in good health. CDR3 in DNA: TGTGCCAGCAGCGGGGGGGATAGCAATCAGCCCCAGCATTTT. The encoded protein is CASSGGDSNQPQHF.